The 30 T cell receptor beta chains given below trace back to one sample, sequenced in a study of cytomegalovirus exposure and HLA in healthy donors. Both 60 Vbeta primers and 13 Jbeta primers went into the PCR. The method was immunoSEQ multiplex PCR; TCRdb's version includes in-frame clones alone and lacks a portion of them. This sample has some 120,000 clones; 80% occur once, and the top ten carry approximately 9%. Sequencing was performed on PBMCs. These receptors were taken from a young man in good health and CMV-seropositive.

The V and J genes are TRBV6-5 and TRBJ2-1, with TRBD1 matching 7 bases. The germline V gene has CDR1 MNHEY and CDR2 SVGAGI. Unmatched junction bases numbered 3, after V lost 2 bases and J lost 5 bases. This CDR3 is built from 14 residues. CDR3 coding DNA: TGTGCCAGCAGTTACACCGGGACAGACAATGAGCAGTTCTTC. Translating gives CASSYTGTDNEQFF.

The chain combines TRBV10-3 with TRBJ2-3, with 9 bases aligning to TRBD2. The CDR3 spans 15 residues. Losses at the gene ends were 7 bases for V and 2 bases for J; bases not matched to a gene: 7. Germline V CDR1 and CDR2: ENHRY, SYGVKD. As DNA, the CDR3 is TGTGCCATCAATCGAGCGGGGGGCCTCACAGATACGCAGTATTTT. The encoded protein is CAINRAGGLTDTQYF.

The chain links TRBV7-3 to TRBJ2-3; TRBD2 matches at 7 bases. The V and J ends lost 8 bases and 5 bases, in that order; junction bases with no gene match: 7. Germline CDR1 reads SGHTA; CDR2 reads FQGTGA. CDR3 length: 13 residues. CDR3 amino acids: CASRLSGGDTQYF. CDR3 DNA: TGTGCCAGCCGACTGTCGGGGGGAGATACGCAGTATTTT.

V is TRBV14 and J is TRBJ2-2; 10 bases map to TRBD2. V gave up 0 bases and J gave up 6 bases; unmatched junction bases: 7. In germline, CDR1 is SGHDN, CDR2 FVKESK. The CDR3 contains 17 residues. CDR3 nucleotides: TGTGCCAGCAGCCAAGAACGAGCGGGGGGGCCCGCCGGGGAGCTGTTTTTT. Its translation: CASSQERAGGPAGELFF.

The genes are TRBV2 and TRBJ1-2; D call uncertain. Germline CDR1 is SNHLY and CDR2 is FYNNEI. The CDR3 runs to 14 residues. V dropped 4 bases and J dropped 2 bases, with 11 bases sitting between them. The CDR3 bases are TGTGCCAGCAGTGGGAGTGTGCTCAACTATGGCTACACCTTC. This encodes CASSGSVLNYGYTF.

This clone was counted once. The chain recombines TRBV6-1 with TRBJ2-7; tentatively, D is TRBD2 (5 bases). Germline V CDR1 and CDR2: MNHNS, SASEGT. Deletions cut 6 bases from V and 0 bases from J, with 15 bases between. This CDR3 spans 15 amino acids. CDR3 coding DNA: TGTGCCAGCAGCTACGGACTCAGGAGCTCCTACGAGCAGTACTTC. It specifies CASSYGLRSSYEQYF.

The V gene is TRBV19, the J gene TRBJ1-4; D perhaps matches TRBD1 (6 bases). V lost 3 bases to trimming and J lost 6 bases, with 17 bases between them. The CDR3 has 16 amino acids. Germline V CDR1 and CDR2: LNHDA, SQIVND (reference sequence). In DNA, the CDR3 is TGTGCCAGTAGTATCCCCGAGACAGGTATCGATGAAAAACTGTTTTTT. Its translation: CASSIPETGIDEKLFF.

This chain joins TRBV6-1 and TRBJ1-1; D is unresolved. The CDR3 covers 14 residues. The germline V gene encodes CDR1 MNHNS and CDR2 SASEGT. V was clipped by 5 bases and J by 0 bases, with 10 bases between them. The CDR3: CASSPGWLNTEAFF. CDR3 DNA sequence: TGTGCCAGCAGTCCGGGATGGCTGAACACTGAAGCTTTCTTT.

The V call is TRBV27, the J call TRBJ2-6; perhaps TRBD1 as D (5 bases). Trimming took off 3 bases at V and 1 base at J, with 22 bases between the two ends. CDR1 is MNHEY, CDR2 SMNVEV, per germline (reference sequence). The CDR3 is 20 amino acids. The DNA of the CDR3 is TGTGCCAGCAGTTTTGATGGGCTGGGCAGGGAAGGGTCTGGGGCCAACGTCCTGACTTTC. The encoded protein is CASSFDGLGREGSGANVLTF.

The V and J genes are TRBV30 and TRBJ2-7; 8 positions agree with TRBD1. Per the germline V gene, CDR1 is GTSNPN and CDR2 is SVGIG (reference sequence). J was trimmed by 7 bases and V by 7 bases; bases with no gene match: 18. The CDR3 spans 15 residues. CDR3 protein: CALKTLTGGRGEQYF. CDR3 DNA sequence: TGTGCCTTAAAAACACTCACAGGGGGAAGAGGGGAGCAGTACTTC. The full variable domain, with the rest looked up from reference TRBV30 and TRBJ2-7, is SQTIHQWPATLVQPVGSPLSLECTVEGTSNPNLYWYRQAAGRGLQLLFYSVGIGQISSEVPQNLSASRPQDRQFILSSKKLLLSDSGFYLCALKTLTGGRGEQYFGPGTRLTVT.

This chain connects TRBV10-2 to TRBJ1-4; 8 positions agree with TRBD1. Per the germline V gene, CDR1 is WSHSY and CDR2 is SAAADI. Trimming took 7 bases from V and 7 from J; bases not matched to a gene: 8. This CDR3 contains 14 residues. CDR3 coding DNA: TGCGCCAGCAACGGACAGGGAAGAGGTGAAAAACTGTTTTTT. Protein: CASNGQGRGEKLFF.

The rearrangement joins TRBV6-5 to TRBJ1-1; 7 bases agree with TRBD1. The length of the CDR3 is 15 residues. V dropped 2 bases and J dropped 1; count of bases not matched to a gene: 4. CDR1 is MNHEY and CDR2 is SVGAGI in the germline V gene. The CDR3 region is CASSYRQGANTEAFF. CDR3 DNA sequence: TGTGCCAGCAGTTACCGACAGGGCGCGAACACTGAAGCTTTCTTT.

The CDR3 is CAWSVEGLGAGEQFF. DNA for the CDR3: TGTGCCTGGAGTGTTGAGGGCTTGGGAGCAGGTGAGCAGTTCTTC. The V and J genes are TRBV30 and TRBJ2-1, with TRBD2 as a possible D gene (5 bases). CDR3 length: 15 amino acids. From germline, CDR1 is GTSNPN and CDR2 SVGIG (reference sequence). V shed 0 bases and J shed 9 bases, with 18 bases lying between them.

This clone was detected once. The rearrangement links TRBV5-1 to TRBJ1-1; unclear D gene. The germline CDR1 and CDR2 sequences are SGHRS and YFSETQ. The CDR3 sequence is 14 residues long. V gave up 0 bases and J gave up 0 bases, with 6 bases separating them. CDR3 sequence reads: CASSLGLLNTEAFF. As DNA, the CDR3 is TGCGCCAGCAGCTTGGGACTGTTGAACACTGAAGCTTTCTTT.

The rearrangement uses TRBV29-1 and TRBJ2-3; 8 bases match TRBD1. CDR3 length: 15 amino acids. CDR1 and CDR2 (germline): SQVTM, ANQGSEA. V gave up 4 bases and J gave up 2 bases; unmatched junction bases: 8. The CDR3 DNA reads as TGCAGCGTTGTACACAGGGGGGACTTCACAGATACGCAGTATTTT. It codes for CSVVHRGDFTDTQYF.

The table lists this clone with a count of one. The J gene is TRBJ2-2, the V gene TRBV9; tentatively, D is TRBD1 (5 bases). The germline V gene has CDR1 SGDLS and CDR2 YYNGEE. V dropped 0 bases and J dropped 5 bases, with 11 bases sitting between them. The CDR3 sequence is 15 residues long. The CDR3 nucleotides are TGTGCCAGCAGCGTAGCAGGGTTTCGTACCGGGGAGCTGTTTTTT. Translation gives CASSVAGFRTGELFF.

The chain combines TRBV18 with TRBJ1-5, with D tentatively TRBD1 (5 bases). The germline CDR1 and CDR2 sequences are KGHSH and LQKENI. V lost 4 bases, J lost 1 base, and 5 bases lay in between. The CDR3 consists of 13 residues. In nucleotides, the CDR3 is TGTGCCAGCTCACAGGGGAGCAATCAGCCCCAGCATTTT. This sequence encodes CASSQGSNQPQHF. The full variable domain, completed using reference TRBV18 and TRBJ1-5, is NAGVMQNPRHLVRRRGQEARLRCSPMKGHSHVYWYRQLPEEGLKFMVYLQKENIIDESGMPKERFSAEFPKEGPSILRIQQVVRGDSAAYFCASSQGSNQPQHFGDGTRLSIL.

The J gene is TRBJ2-1, the V gene TRBV4-1; 14 nucleotides agree with TRBD2. With V trimmed by 3 bases and J by 0 bases, 13 bases remained unmatched. This CDR3 comprises 21 residues. CDR1 and CDR2 from the germline V gene are MGHRA and YSYEKL. CDR3 sequence: CASSHGTLTSGGAYSYNEQFF. In DNA form, the CDR3 reads TGCGCCAGCAGCCACGGAACCCTGACTAGCGGGGGGGCATACTCCTACAATGAGCAGTTCTTC.

This chain links TRBV27 with TRBJ2-2, with TRBD1 matching over 9 bases. Trimming took 3 bases from V and 5 from J; bases not matched to a gene: 10. The CDR3 sequence is 17 residues long. From germline, CDR1 is MNHEY and CDR2 SMNVEV (reference sequence). As DNA, the CDR3 is TGTGCCAGCAGTTTTATTACGCCCGACAGGGGGACCGGGGAGCTGTTTTTT. This sequence encodes CASSFITPDRGTGELFF.

V is TRBV9 and J is TRBJ1-3, with 8 nucleotides matching TRBD1. V shed 0 bases and J 8 bases; nucleotides not matched to a gene: 10. Germline assignment: CDR1 SGDLS and CDR2 YYNGEE. CDR3 length: 16 amino acids. Here the CDR3 reads CASSVGLTGGVDTIYF. The CDR3 DNA is TGTGCCAGCAGCGTAGGTCTTACAGGGGGTGTGGACACCATATATTTT.

This clone was seen at least ten times. The chain uses TRBV2 and TRBJ1-2; TRBD1 matches 7 bases. The length of the CDR3 is 13 residues. V gave up 5 bases and J gave up 4 bases; unmatched junction bases: 4. The germline CDR1 and CDR2 sequences are SNHLY and FYNNEI. The CDR3: CASSQDRIYGYTF. CDR3 DNA sequence: TGTGCCAGCAGTCAGGACAGGATCTATGGCTACACCTTC. Combining the CDR3 with reference TRBV2 and TRBJ1-2 gives the whole variable domain EPEVTQTPSHQVTQMGQEVILRCVPISNHLYFYWYRQILGQKVEFLVSFYNNEISEKSEIFDDQFSVERPDGSNFTLKIRSTKLEDSAMYFCASSQDRIYGYTFGSGTRLTVV.

This clone was recorded a few times. The gene calls are TRBV5-1 and TRBJ1-2; 9 bases map to TRBD1. V shed 0 bases, J shed 7 bases, and the junction held 4 bases outside the gene matches. Germline V lookup: CDR1 SGHRS, CDR2 YFSETQ. This CDR3 is built from 14 residues. The CDR3 loop is CASSLGQGVGGYTF. In DNA form, the CDR3 reads TGCGCCAGCAGCTTGGGACAGGGGGTTGGTGGCTACACCTTC.

The chain couples TRBV9 to TRBJ2-5, with 8 bases identical to TRBD2. Looked up from germline, CDR1 is SGDLS and CDR2 is YYNGEE. The ends lost 0 bases at V and 0 bases at J; junction bases unmatched: 4. The CDR3 is 16 residues long. The CDR3: CASSVVAGGNQETQYF. As DNA, the CDR3 is TGTGCCAGCAGCGTAGTGGCGGGGGGTAACCAAGAGACCCAGTACTTC.

This chain uses TRBV27 with TRBJ2-1; the D is unclear. V gave up 3 bases and J gave up 4 bases, with 16 bases separating them. The CDR3 covers 16 residues. Germline CDR1 MNHEY, CDR2 SMNVEV (reference sequence). The chain's CDR3 is CASSFPWAVSYNEQFF. The CDR3 DNA is TGTGCCAGCAGTTTCCCTTGGGCAGTATCTTACAATGAGCAGTTCTTC.

This CDR3 is CASSDWDREWETQYF. CDR3 nucleotides: TGTGCCAGCAGTGATTGGGACAGGGAATGGGAGACCCAGTACTTC. V and J are TRBV2 and TRBJ2-5; 9 nucleotides match TRBD1. The CDR3 length is 15 residues. Losses at the gene ends were 3 bases for V and 5 bases for J; bases not matched to a gene: 7. Germline V lookup: CDR1 SNHLY, CDR2 FYNNEI.

The chain links TRBV18 to TRBJ1-1, with D possibly matching TRBD1 (5 bases). V dropped 4 bases and J dropped 0 bases, with 15 bases sitting between them. This CDR3 contains 16 residues. Germline lookup yields CDR1 KGHSH and CDR2 LQKENI. CDR3 DNA: TGTGCCAGCTCACTTCTGGGGGGTGGGATGAACACTGAAGCTTTCTTT. Amino acid sequence: CASSLLGGGMNTEAFF.

This sequence joins TRBV25-1 and TRBJ2-1, with D possibly being TRBD1 (8 bases). V was trimmed by 7 bases and J by 6 bases, leaving 25 bases between them. The CDR3 contains 17 residues. Per the germline V gene, CDR1 is MGHDK and CDR2 is SYGVNS. This CDR3 is CASISHEGGTGGNEQFF. The CDR3 DNA follows: TGTGCCAGCATCTCCCATGAGGGGGGGACAGGAGGCAATGAGCAGTTCTTC.

V is TRBV30 and J is TRBJ1-6; TRBD1 matches 9 bases. The CDR3 has 13 residues. Germline V gives CDR1 GTSNPN, CDR2 SVGIG (reference sequence). V shed 4 bases, J shed 11 bases, and the junction held 6 bases outside the gene matches. CDR3 bases: TGTGCCTGGAAGGACAGGGGTTATCCACCCCTCCACTTT. Its translation: CAWKDRGYPPLHF.

The chain carries TRBV7-8 and TRBJ2-3; D is perhaps TRBD2 (5 bases). This CDR3 has 15 amino acids. Trimming pared 5 bases from V and 0 bases from J, leaving 12 bases between. In germline, CDR1 is SGHVS, CDR2 FQNEAQ. Here the CDR3 reads CASSRSGASTDTQYF. CDR3 coding DNA: TGTGCCAGCAGCCGAAGCGGAGCTAGCACAGATACGCAGTATTTT.

This chain uses TRBV28 with TRBJ2-1; 8 bases line up with TRBD1. There are 15 residues in the CDR3. The V segment lost 5 bases and the J segment 4 bases; nucleotides outside the gene matches: 7. Per germline, CDR1 MDHEN and CDR2 SYDVKM. CDR3 amino acids: CASSIPGQAYNEQFF. The CDR3 DNA reads as TGTGCCAGCAGTATACCGGGACAGGCATACAATGAGCAGTTCTTC.